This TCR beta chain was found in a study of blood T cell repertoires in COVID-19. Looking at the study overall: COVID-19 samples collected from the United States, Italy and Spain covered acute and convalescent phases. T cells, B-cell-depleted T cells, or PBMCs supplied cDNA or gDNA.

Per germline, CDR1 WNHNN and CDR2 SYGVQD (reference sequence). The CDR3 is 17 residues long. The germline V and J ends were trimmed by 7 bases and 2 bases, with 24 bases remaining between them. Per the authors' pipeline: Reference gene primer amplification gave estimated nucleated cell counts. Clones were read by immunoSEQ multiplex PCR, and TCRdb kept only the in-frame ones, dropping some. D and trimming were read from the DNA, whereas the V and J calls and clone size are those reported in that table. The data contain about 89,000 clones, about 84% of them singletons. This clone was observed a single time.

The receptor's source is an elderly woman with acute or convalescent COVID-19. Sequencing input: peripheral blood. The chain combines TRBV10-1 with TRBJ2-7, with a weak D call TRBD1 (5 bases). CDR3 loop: CASTPPPRQHKTYEQYV. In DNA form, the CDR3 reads TGCGCCAGCACCCCACCCCCCCGACAGCACAAAACCTACGAGCAGTACGTC.